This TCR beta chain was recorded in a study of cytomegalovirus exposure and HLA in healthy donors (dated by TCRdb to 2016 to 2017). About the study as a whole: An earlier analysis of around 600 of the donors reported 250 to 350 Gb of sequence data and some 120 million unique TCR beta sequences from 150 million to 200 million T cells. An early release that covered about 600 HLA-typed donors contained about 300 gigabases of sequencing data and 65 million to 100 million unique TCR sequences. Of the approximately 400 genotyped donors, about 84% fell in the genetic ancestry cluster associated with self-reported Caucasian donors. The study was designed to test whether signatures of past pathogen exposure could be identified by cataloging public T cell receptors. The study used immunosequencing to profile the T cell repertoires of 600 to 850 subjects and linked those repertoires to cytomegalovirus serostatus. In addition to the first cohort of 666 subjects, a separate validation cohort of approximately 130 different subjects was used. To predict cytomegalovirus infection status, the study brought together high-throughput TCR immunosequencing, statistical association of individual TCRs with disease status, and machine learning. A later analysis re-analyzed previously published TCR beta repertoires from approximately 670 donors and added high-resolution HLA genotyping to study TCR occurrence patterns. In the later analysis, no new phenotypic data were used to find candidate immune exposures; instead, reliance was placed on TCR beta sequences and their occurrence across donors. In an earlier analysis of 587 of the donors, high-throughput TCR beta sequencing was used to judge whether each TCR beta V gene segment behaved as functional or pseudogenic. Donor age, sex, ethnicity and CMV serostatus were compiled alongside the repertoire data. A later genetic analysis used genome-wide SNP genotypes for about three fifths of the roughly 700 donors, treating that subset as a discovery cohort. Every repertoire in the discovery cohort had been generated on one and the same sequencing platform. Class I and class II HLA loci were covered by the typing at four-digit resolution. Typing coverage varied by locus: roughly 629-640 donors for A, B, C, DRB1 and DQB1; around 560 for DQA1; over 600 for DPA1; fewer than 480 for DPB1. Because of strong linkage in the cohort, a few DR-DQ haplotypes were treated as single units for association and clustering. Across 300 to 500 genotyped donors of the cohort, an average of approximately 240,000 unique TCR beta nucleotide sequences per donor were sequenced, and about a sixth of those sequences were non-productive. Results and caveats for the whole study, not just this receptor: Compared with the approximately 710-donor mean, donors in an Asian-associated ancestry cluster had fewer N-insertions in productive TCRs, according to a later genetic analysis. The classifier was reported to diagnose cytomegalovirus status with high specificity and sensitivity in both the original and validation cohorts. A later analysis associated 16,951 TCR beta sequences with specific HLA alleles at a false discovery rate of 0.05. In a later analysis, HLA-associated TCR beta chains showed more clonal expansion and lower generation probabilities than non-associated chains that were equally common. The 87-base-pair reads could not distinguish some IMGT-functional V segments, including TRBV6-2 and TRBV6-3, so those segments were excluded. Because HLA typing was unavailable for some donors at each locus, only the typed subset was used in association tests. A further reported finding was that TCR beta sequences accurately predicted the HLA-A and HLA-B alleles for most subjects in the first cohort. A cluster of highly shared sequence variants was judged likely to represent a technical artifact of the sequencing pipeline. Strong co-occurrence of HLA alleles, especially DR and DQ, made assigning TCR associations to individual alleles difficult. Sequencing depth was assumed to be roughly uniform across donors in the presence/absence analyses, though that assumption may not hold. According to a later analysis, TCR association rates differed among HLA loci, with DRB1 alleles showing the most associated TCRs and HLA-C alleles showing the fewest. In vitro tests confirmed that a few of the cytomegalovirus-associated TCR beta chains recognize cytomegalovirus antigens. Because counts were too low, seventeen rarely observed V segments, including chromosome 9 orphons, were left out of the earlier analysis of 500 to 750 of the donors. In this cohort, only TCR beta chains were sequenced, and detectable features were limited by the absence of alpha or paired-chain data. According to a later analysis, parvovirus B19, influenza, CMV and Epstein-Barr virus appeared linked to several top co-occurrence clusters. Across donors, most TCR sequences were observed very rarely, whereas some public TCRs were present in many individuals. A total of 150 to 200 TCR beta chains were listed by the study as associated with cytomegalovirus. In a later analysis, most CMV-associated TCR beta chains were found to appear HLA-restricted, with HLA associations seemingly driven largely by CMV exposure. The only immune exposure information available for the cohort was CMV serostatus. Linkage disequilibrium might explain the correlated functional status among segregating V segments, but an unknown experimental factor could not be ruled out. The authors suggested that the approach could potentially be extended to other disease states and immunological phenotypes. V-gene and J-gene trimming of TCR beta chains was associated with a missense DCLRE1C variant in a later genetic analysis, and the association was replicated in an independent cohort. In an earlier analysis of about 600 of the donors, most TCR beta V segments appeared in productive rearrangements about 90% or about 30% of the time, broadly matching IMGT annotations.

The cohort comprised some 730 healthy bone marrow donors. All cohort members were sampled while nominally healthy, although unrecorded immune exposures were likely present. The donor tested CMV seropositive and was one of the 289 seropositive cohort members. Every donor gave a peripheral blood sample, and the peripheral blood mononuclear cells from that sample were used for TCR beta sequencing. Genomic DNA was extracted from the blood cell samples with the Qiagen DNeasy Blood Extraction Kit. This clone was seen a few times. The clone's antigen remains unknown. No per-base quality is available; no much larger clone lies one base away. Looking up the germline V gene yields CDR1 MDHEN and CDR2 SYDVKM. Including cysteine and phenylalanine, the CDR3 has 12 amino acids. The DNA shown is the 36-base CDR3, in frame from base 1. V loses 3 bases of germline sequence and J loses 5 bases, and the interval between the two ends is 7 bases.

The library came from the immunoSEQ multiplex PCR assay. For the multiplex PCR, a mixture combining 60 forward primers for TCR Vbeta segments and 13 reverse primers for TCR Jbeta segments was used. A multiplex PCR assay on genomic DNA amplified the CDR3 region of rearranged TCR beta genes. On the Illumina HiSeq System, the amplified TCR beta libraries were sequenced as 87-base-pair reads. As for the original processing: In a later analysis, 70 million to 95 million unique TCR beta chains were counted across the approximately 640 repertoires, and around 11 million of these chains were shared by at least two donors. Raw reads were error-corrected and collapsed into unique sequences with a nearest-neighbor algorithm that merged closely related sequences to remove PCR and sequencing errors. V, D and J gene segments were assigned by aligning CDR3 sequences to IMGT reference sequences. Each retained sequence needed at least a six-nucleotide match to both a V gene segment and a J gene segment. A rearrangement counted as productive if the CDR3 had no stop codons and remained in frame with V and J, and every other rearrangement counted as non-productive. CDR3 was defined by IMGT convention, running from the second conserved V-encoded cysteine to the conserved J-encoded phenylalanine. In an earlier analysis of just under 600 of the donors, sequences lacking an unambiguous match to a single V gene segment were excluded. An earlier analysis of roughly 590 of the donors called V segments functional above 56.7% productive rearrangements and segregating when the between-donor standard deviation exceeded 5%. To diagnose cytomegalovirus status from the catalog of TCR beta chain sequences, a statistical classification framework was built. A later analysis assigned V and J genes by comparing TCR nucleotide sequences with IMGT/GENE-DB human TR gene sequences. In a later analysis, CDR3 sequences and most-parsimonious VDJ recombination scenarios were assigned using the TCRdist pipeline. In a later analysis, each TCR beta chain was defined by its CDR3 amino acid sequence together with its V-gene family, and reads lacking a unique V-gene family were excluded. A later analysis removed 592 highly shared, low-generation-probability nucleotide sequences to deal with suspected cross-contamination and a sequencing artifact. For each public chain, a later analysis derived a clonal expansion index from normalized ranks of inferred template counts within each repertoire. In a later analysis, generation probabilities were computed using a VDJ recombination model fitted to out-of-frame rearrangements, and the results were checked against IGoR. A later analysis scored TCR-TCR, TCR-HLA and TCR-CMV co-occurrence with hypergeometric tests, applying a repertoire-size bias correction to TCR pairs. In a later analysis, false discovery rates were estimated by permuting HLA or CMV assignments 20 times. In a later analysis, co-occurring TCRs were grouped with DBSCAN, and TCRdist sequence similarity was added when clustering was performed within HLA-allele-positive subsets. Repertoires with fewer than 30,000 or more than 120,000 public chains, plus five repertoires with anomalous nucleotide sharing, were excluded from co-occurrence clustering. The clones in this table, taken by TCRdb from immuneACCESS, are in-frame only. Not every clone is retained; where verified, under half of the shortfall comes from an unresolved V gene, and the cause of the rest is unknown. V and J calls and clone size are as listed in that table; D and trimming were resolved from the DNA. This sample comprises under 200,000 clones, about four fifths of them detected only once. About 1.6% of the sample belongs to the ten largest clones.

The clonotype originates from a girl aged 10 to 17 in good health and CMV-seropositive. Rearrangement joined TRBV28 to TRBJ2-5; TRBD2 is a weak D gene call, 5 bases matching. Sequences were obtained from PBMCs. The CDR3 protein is CASSFGEETQYF. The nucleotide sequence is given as TGTGCCAGCAGTTTCGGGGAGGAGACCCAGTACTTC.